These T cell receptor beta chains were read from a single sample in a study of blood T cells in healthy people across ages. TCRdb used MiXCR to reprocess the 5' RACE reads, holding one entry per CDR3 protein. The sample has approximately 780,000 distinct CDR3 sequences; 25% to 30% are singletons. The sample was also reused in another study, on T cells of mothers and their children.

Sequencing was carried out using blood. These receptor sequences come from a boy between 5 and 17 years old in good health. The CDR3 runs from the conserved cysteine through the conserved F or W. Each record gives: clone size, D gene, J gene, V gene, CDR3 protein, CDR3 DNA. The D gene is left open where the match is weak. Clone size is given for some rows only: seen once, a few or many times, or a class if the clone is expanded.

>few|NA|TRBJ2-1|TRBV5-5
CASSSGRTTYNEQFF
TGTGCCAGCAGCTCGGGGAGGACGACCTACAATGAGCAGTTCTTC
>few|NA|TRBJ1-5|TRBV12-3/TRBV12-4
CASRPGAGQPQHF
TGTGCCAGCAGACCAGGGGCAGGTCAGCCCCAGCATTTT
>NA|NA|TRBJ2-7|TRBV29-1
CSVEDSAGGSYEQYF
TGCAGCGTTGAAGATTCGGCGGGCGGCTCCTACGAGCAGTACTTC
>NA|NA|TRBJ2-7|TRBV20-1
CSAPHGSVGEQYF
TGCAGTGCCCCACATGGTTCGGTCGGCGAGCAGTACTTC
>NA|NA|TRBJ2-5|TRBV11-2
CAARAQETQYF
TGTGCCGCCAGGGCCCAAGAGACCCAGTACTTC
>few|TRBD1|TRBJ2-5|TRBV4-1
CASSPWTGGEETQYF
TGCGCCAGCAGTCCCTGGACAGGCGGCGAAGAGACCCAGTACTTC
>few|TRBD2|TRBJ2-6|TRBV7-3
CASSPPWGSGGSSGANVLTF
TGTGCCAGCAGCCCCCCCTGGGGTAGCGGGGGGAGCTCTGGGGCCAACGTCCTGACTTTC
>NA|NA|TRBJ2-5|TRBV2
CASSSDRYETQYF
TGTGCCAGCAGTTCTGACCGTTATGAGACCCAGTACTTC
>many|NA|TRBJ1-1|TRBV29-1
CSVVRTEAFF
TGCAGCGTAGTGAGGACTGAAGCTTTCTTT
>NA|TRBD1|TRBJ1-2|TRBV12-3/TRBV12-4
CASSSTGATNYGYTF
TGTGCCAGCAGTTCGACAGGGGCGACGAACTATGGCTACACCTTC
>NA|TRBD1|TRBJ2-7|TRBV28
CASRPTGGIYEQYF
TGTGCCAGCAGGCCGACAGGGGGTATCTACGAGCAGTACTTC
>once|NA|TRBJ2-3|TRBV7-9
CASSLGSLSTDTQYF
TGTGCCAGCAGCTTAGGATCCTTAAGCACAGATACGCAGTATTTT
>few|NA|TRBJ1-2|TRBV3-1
CASSQEGSPGDGYTF
TGTGCCAGCAGCCAAGAAGGGTCCCCGGGGGATGGCTACACCTTC